The 20 T cell receptor beta chains presented below share a single source sample, sequenced in a study of CD8+CD57+ T cells in acquired aplastic anemia. Researchers used genomic DNA as the template to profile TCR beta VDJ and CDR3. TCRdb ran MiXCR on the reads and lists one entry per CDR3 protein. The sample shows under 200,000 distinct CDR3 sequences, 35% to 55% of them seen only once. Sample: sorted CD4+, CD8+, or CD8+CD57+ T cells (not recorded which) from PBMCs. The receptor set was obtained from a human donor in good health.

This clonotype occurred many times. CDR3 DNA sequence: TGTGCCATCAGACAGGGGAGCGGCACCGGGGAGCTGTTTTTT. This translates into CAIRQGSGTGELFF. The chain is built from TRBV10-3 and TRBJ2-2, with 7 nucleotides matching TRBD1. V trimming: 6 bases; J trimming: 4 bases; junction bases outside the gene matches: 5. The germline CDR1 and CDR2 sequences are ENHRY and SYGVKD. This CDR3 has 14 amino acids.

This clonotype was picked up many times. The chain carries TRBV7-2 and TRBJ1-5; the match to TRBD1 covers 11 bases. The CDR3 is made up of 15 amino acids. CDR1 and CDR2 from the germline V gene are SGHTA and FQGNSA. Trimming took 4 bases from V and 6 from J; bases not matched to a gene: 5. CDR3 nucleotides: TGTGCCAGCAGCTATTTGGGACAGGGGGGTCAGCCCCAGCATTTT. Its translation is CASSYLGQGGQPQHF.

The V and J genes are TRBV24-1 and TRBJ2-1; D unresolved. The length of the CDR3 is 16 residues. Germline V gene data show CDR1 as KGHDR and CDR2 as SFDVKD. V gave up 4 bases and J gave up 5 bases, with 17 bases separating them. The CDR3 is CATSDLSVRGNNEQFF. The CDR3 nucleotides are TGTGCCACCAGTGACCTCAGCGTGCGCGGCAACAATGAGCAGTTCTTC.

This clonotype came up a few times. J is TRBJ2-7 and V is TRBV5-6; 13 bases line up with TRBD2. CDR3 length: 14 amino acids. V shed 4 bases, J shed 5 bases, and the junction held 3 bases outside the gene matches. The V gene's germline CDR1 is SGHDT and CDR2 YYEEEE. CDR3 in DNA: TGTGCCAGCAGCACTAGCGGGGGGGCCCACGAGCAGTACTTC. Its protein is CASSTSGGAHEQYF. Supplemented by reference TRBV5-6 and TRBJ2-7, the full variable domain reads DAGVTQSPTHLIKTRGQQVTLRCSPKSGHDTVSWYQQALGQGPQFIFQYYEEEERQRGNFPDRFSGHQFPNYSSELNVNALLLGDSALYLCASSTSGGAHEQYFGPGTRLTVT.

This clonotype was counted once. DNA for the CDR3: TGTGCCAGCAGCCAAGAGACGGTGCTCCAGTTCTTC. This translates into CASSQETVLQFF. The chain recombines TRBV14 with TRBJ2-1; the D is unclear. Germline V lookup: CDR1 SGHDN, CDR2 FVKESK. The CDR3 has 12 residues. V was pared by 0 bases and J by 13 bases, with 10 bases between.

This rearrangement joins TRBV2 to TRBJ2-3, with D unclear. V shed 4 bases and J shed 6 bases, with 11 bases lying between them. The CDR3 is 13 residues long. Germline loops: CDR1 SNHLY, CDR2 FYNNEI. In DNA form, the CDR3 reads TGTGCCAGCAGTGTTCCCCCAATCGATACGCAGTATTTT. Encoded protein: CASSVPPIDTQYF. Full variable domain (rest looked up from reference TRBV2 and TRBJ2-3): EPEVTQTPSHQVTQMGQEVILRCVPISNHLYFYWYRQILGQKVEFLVSFYNNEISEKSEIFDDQFSVERPDGSNFTLKIRSTKLEDSAMYFCASSVPPIDTQYFGPGTRLTVL.

The rearrangement uses TRBV7-2 and TRBJ1-1, with D maybe TRBD1 (5 bases). V was shortened by 4 bases and J by 8 bases, with 11 bases between the two germline ends. Per germline, CDR1 SGHTA and CDR2 FQGNSA. CDR3 length equals 12 residues. CDR3 region: CASSWGMPEAFF. CDR3 DNA: TGTGCCAGCAGCTGGGGGATGCCAGAAGCTTTCTTT.

This clonotype was seen once. The chain links TRBV24-1 to TRBJ2-3; 8 nucleotides match TRBD1. V lost 4 bases, J lost 6 bases, and 11 bases stayed unmatched. The CDR3 is 16 residues long. Germline assignment: CDR1 KGHDR and CDR2 SFDVKD. The DNA for the CDR3 is TGTGCCACCAGTGACTCCGGACAGGGCCGGGCTGATACGCAGTATTTT. It codes for CATSDSGQGRADTQYF.

This clonotype was counted at least ten times. The chain joins TRBV2 to TRBJ1-1, with 7 nucleotides matching TRBD1. The J segment lost 4 bases and the V segment lost 6 bases, leaving 8 bases of the junction unmatched. CDR1 is SNHLY and CDR2 is FYNNEI in the germline V gene. The CDR3 is 14 residues long. The CDR3 reads CASRFDRVATEAFF. The CDR3 DNA sequence: TGTGCCAGCAGATTCGACAGGGTTGCCACTGAAGCTTTCTTT.

The V and J genes are TRBV24-1 and TRBJ2-2; D is uncertain. Germline CDR1 and CDR2: KGHDR and SFDVKD. The V gene lost 0 bases and the J gene lost 7 bases, with 2 bases spanning the gap. CDR3 length: 12 residues. The CDR3 reads CATSDLDGELFF. The CDR3 nucleotides are TGTGCCACCAGTGATTTGGACGGGGAGCTGTTTTTT.

The V gene is TRBV29-1, the J gene TRBJ2-3; 7 nucleotides line up with TRBD2. The germline V gene encodes CDR1 SQVTM and CDR2 ANQGSEA. The CDR3 runs 14 residues. The J segment lost 2 bases and the V segment lost 7 bases, leaving 9 bases of the junction unmatched. CDR3 coding DNA: TGCAGCGCCGAAGGGCTAGCGGTCACAGATACGCAGTATTTT. Translation: CSAEGLAVTDTQYF.

CDR3 region: CSARASDYNEQFF. The CDR3 nucleotides are TGCAGTGCTAGGGCTAGCGACTACAATGAGCAGTTCTTC. The chain links TRBV20-1 to TRBJ2-1, with a possible D match to TRBD2 (6 bases). The V end was cut by 3 bases, the J end by 3 bases, with 9 bases between. Germline values: CDR1 DFQATT, CDR2 SNEGSKA (reference sequence). There are 13 residues in the CDR3.

CDR3 amino acids: CATSRGGGYWSEQYV. In DNA form, the CDR3 reads TGTGCCACCAGCAGAGGCGGGGGTTATTGGTCCGAGCAGTACGTC. The rearrangement joins TRBV15 to TRBJ2-7; TRBD2 agrees at 7 bases. The CDR3 contains 15 residues. Per the germline V gene, CDR1 is LNHNV and CDR2 is YYDKDF (reference sequence). V trimming: 1 base; J trimming: 6 bases; junction bases outside the gene matches: 9.

This clonotype came up many times. The chain has TRBV10-3 and TRBJ2-1; possibly TRBD1 for D (5 bases). CDR1 and CDR2 from the germline V gene are ENHRY and SYGVKD. The length of the CDR3 is 17 residues. Trimming removed 2 bases at V and 2 bases at J, with 16 bases between. The CDR3 sequence is CAISEIRSQGAYNEQFF. The DNA for the CDR3 is TGTGCCATCAGTGAGATCCGGAGCCAGGGTGCCTACAATGAGCAGTTCTTC.

This clonotype appeared a few times. A much bigger clone sits one base away, suggesting this may be a read error. The chain combines TRBV29-1 with TRBJ1-1; no reliable D call. CDR1 is SQVTM and CDR2 is ANQGSEA in the germline V gene. The V gene lost 4 bases and the J gene lost 0 bases, with 9 bases spanning the gap. CDR3 length: 13 amino acids. The CDR3 DNA is TGCAGCGTTGTCTCAGAGCTGAACACTGAAGCTTTCTTT. This gives the protein CSVVSELNTEAFF.

Details on this clonotype: This may arise from a read error, as a much more abundant clone is one base away. The chain carries TRBV20-1 and TRBJ2-1, with a possible D match to TRBD1 (5 bases). The length of the CDR3 is 16 residues. CDR1 and CDR2 (germline): DFQATT, SNEGSKA (reference sequence). V was pared by 1 base and J by 6 bases, with 19 bases between. The CDR3 loop is CSARGFGAGFINEQFF. CDR3 nucleotides: TGCAGTGCTAGAGGATTTGGGGCAGGGTTTATCAATGAGCAGTTCTTC.

This clonotype was seen many times. This sequence joins TRBV7-2 and TRBJ2-2; D is ambiguous. This CDR3 has 14 residues. V lost 5 bases and J 5 bases, leaving 12 bases between the germline ends. The germline CDR1 and CDR2 sequences are SGHTA and FQGNSA. CDR3 nucleotide sequence: TGTGCCAGCAGCCCCGAACCGTTGACCGGGGAGCTGTTTTTT. The encoded protein is CASSPEPLTGELFF. The whole variable domain, remainder taken from reference TRBV7-2 and TRBJ2-2, is GAGVSQSPSNKVTEKGKDVELRCDPISGHTALYWYRQSLGQGLEFLIYFQGNSAPDKSGLPSDRFSAERTGGSVSTLTIQRTQQEDSAVYLCASSPEPLTGELFFGEGSRLTVL.

This chain links TRBV11-1 with TRBJ2-7, with 10 bases that match TRBD1. The junction had 13 bases not matched to a gene; V was cut back by 5 bases and J by 6 bases. The CDR3 loop spans 16 amino acids. Germline values: CDR1 SGHAT, CDR2 FQDESV (reference sequence). CDR3 sequence: CASSPRVWGQGSEQYF. CDR3 sequence (DNA): TGTGCCAGCAGCCCGCGGGTATGGGGACAGGGGAGCGAGCAGTACTTC.

Only a few counts were recorded for this clonotype. The chain combines TRBV28 with TRBJ2-2, with no clear D. The V gene's germline CDR1 is MDHEN and CDR2 SYDVKM. The CDR3 spans 15 residues. Between the trimmed V and J ends, which lost 2 bases and 1 base, there was a span of 8 bases. CDR3 protein: CASSLHSLNTGELFF. The CDR3 bases are TGTGCCAGCAGTTTACACTCTTTGAACACCGGGGAGCTGTTTTTT.

This clonotype was seen at least ten times. The chain recombines TRBV12-3 or TRBV12-4 with TRBJ2-7, with D possibly being TRBD1 or TRBD2 (6 bases each). Trimming removed 6 bases at V and 4 bases at J, with 19 bases between. The CDR3 contains 15 residues. The CDR3, as DNA: TGTGCCAGCAGCTCAACTTCGGGGGCTCTGTACGAGCAGTACTTC. Its translation is CASSSTSGALYEQYF.